The sequence of this TCR beta chain was determined in a study of T-cell reconstitution after alpha-beta-depleted transplantation in children. The CDR3 extends over 14 amino acids. CDR1 and CDR2 (germline): MDHEN, SYDVKM. V lost 6 bases to trimming and J lost 5 bases; unmatched junction nucleotides: 2. Unique molecular identifiers were incorporated when the TCRbeta library was constructed. MiXCR was run by TCRdb on the PCR reads, yielding one entry per CDR3 protein. The top ten hold 4% of the sample, which has about 600,000 distinct CDR3 sequences, under 12% seen once. In its sample, this clonotype was seen many times.

This TCR was recovered from a human donor who donated a stem cell graft to a child with acute myeloid leukemia. The source was PBMCs from the stem cell graft donor, collected from the stem cell graft. This chain links TRBV28 with TRBJ2-5; TRBD2 matches at 14 bases. The CDR3 protein is CASRGTSGSETQYF. The CDR3 nucleotides read TGTGCCAGCAGAGGGACTAGCGGGAGTGAGACCCAGTACTTC.